This record covers a single T cell receptor (beta chain). This sample was included in a study of blood T cell repertoires in COVID-19. Generated by immunoSEQ multiplex PCR, the TCRdb table keeps only in-frame clones and is missing some. The data contain roughly 190,000 clones, approximately 86% of them singletons. The CDR3 runs 13 residues. J gave up 5 bases and V 6 bases, and 7 bases lay outside the gene matches. Per germline, CDR1 SQVTM and CDR2 ANQGSEA. The V and J genes are TRBV29-1 and TRBJ2-7, with 10 nucleotides matching TRBD2. The specimen sequenced was peripheral blood. The sequence was collected from a man aged 25-45 years with acute or convalescent COVID-19. This chain's CDR3 is CSVPSGRAHEQYF. The CDR3 nucleotides read TGCAGCGTCCCCAGCGGGAGGGCCCACGAGCAGTACTTC.